Presented here are 30 T cell receptor beta chains from one specimen sequenced in a study of blood T cell repertoires in COVID-19. The table came from immunoSEQ multiplex PCR; TCRdb's copy has only in-frame clones and leaves some out. The profile shows about 160,000 clones, 79% of them singletons. The sequenced sample consisted of peripheral blood. These TCRs come from a woman aged 55-75 years with COVID-19, enrolled during active disease.

This chain connects TRBV28 to TRBJ2-1; possibly TRBD2 for D (6 bases). Germline V gene data show CDR1 as MDHEN and CDR2 as SYDVKM. V gave up 5 bases and J gave up 4 bases, with 12 bases separating them. The CDR3 loop spans 14 amino acids. The CDR3 DNA is TGTGCCAGCAGTCCCGGGGACTTTTACAATGAGCAGTTCTTC. This translates into CASSPGDFYNEQFF.

The CDR3 protein is CASSSKRGVTGELFF. CDR3 bases: TGTGCCAGCAGCTCAAAGCGGGGGGTCACCGGGGAGCTGTTTTTT. The rearrangement joins TRBV11-2 to TRBJ2-2, with 9 positions matching TRBD2. Looked up from germline, CDR1 is SGHAT and CDR2 is FQNNGV. This CDR3 spans 15 amino acids. V shed 4 bases, J shed 4 bases, and the junction held 4 bases outside the gene matches.

The V and J genes are TRBV2 and TRBJ1-2; TRBD1 is a possible D gene (6 bases). The CDR3 loop spans 13 amino acids. CDR1 SNHLY and CDR2 FYNNEI come from the germline V gene. CDR3: CSGIGQTFYGYTF. The CDR3, as DNA: TGTTCCGGTATAGGACAGACATTCTATGGCTACACCTTC.

The V gene is TRBV19, the J gene TRBJ2-2; 8 nucleotides align to TRBD1. The CDR3 spans 16 residues. V gave up 6 bases and J gave up 4 bases; unmatched junction bases: 10. The germline gives CDR1 LNHDA, CDR2 SQIVND (reference sequence). The CDR3 DNA reads TGTGCCAGTAGGGATTCAGGGGGCGCTTTCACCGGGGAGCTGTTTTTT. Protein: CASRDSGGAFTGELFF.

The chain's CDR3 is CASSPGGTGYEQYF. The CDR3 region has the DNA TGTGCCAGCTCACCAGGGGGCACCGGGTACGAGCAGTACTTC. The chain employs TRBV18 and TRBJ2-7; D possibly corresponds to TRBD1 (6 bases). V was cut by 2 bases and J by 4 bases, with 12 bases left in between. CDR3 length: 14 amino acids. Germline V gene data show CDR1 as KGHSH and CDR2 as LQKENI.

The rearrangement joins TRBV25-1 to TRBJ2-1; 9 bases line up with TRBD2. Germline V lookup: CDR1 MGHDK, CDR2 SYGVNS. This CDR3 comprises 16 residues. V lost 0 bases and J lost 7; bases outside the gene matches: 7. This CDR3 reads CASSEYGAGGINEQFF. The CDR3 DNA follows: TGTGCCAGCAGTGAATATGGGGCGGGAGGGATTAATGAGCAGTTCTTC.

The V and J genes are TRBV19 and TRBJ2-1, with D possibly being TRBD2 (6 bases). V was cut by 5 bases and J by 0 bases, with 14 bases left in between. Germline CDR1 and CDR2: LNHDA and SQIVND (reference sequence). This CDR3 spans 16 amino acids. The CDR3 is CASSALRGSSYNEQFF. DNA for the CDR3: TGTGCCAGTAGTGCCTTGCGGGGTAGCTCCTACAATGAGCAGTTCTTC.

This rearrangement joins TRBV27 to TRBJ1-2; maybe TRBD1 (6 bases). Looked up from germline, CDR1 is MNHEY and CDR2 is SMNVEV (reference sequence). The CDR3 has 12 amino acids. V was shortened by 6 bases and J by 3 bases, with 8 bases between the two germline ends. The CDR3 loop reads CASRDRHYGYTF. In DNA, the CDR3 is TGTGCCAGCAGAGACAGGCACTATGGCTACACCTTC.

This clone has only a few counts. The gene calls are TRBV5-4 and TRBJ2-5; no clear D gene. The V gene's germline CDR1 is SGHNT and CDR2 YYREEE (reference sequence). V was pared by 0 bases and J by 6 bases, with 12 bases between. The CDR3 contains 14 residues. For the CDR3, the DNA is TGTGCCAGCAGCTTGGATTACGGTAGAAAGACCCAGTACTTC. Translated: CASSLDYGRKTQYF. Drawing the rest from reference TRBV5-4 and TRBJ2-5, the complete variable domain is ETGVTQSPTHLIKTRGQQVTLRCSSQSGHNTVSWYQQALGQGPQFIFQYYREEENGRGNFPPRFSGLQFPNYSSELNVNALELDDSALYLCASSLDYGRKTQYFGPGTRLLVL.

V usage is TRBV7-8 and J usage is TRBJ2-3; D possibly corresponds to TRBD2 (6 bases). V lost 0 bases to trimming and J lost 0 bases, with 10 bases between them. Germline CDR1 reads SGHVS; CDR2 reads FQNEAQ. The CDR3 runs to 16 residues. The CDR3 sequence: CASSLAVRGSTDTQYF. The CDR3 bases are TGTGCCAGCAGCTTAGCGGTGCGGGGAAGCACAGATACGCAGTATTTT.

This chain joins TRBV11-2 and TRBJ2-1; D uncertain. The V and J ends lost 0 bases and 7 bases respectively, with 7 bases between them. Germline assignment: CDR1 SGHAT and CDR2 FQNNGV. The CDR3 runs 13 residues. This CDR3 is CASSLDLRNEQFF. In DNA form, the CDR3 reads TGTGCCAGCAGCTTAGACCTTCGGAATGAGCAGTTCTTC. The whole variable domain, remainder taken from reference TRBV11-2 and TRBJ2-1, is EAGVAQSPRYKIIEKRQSVAFWCNPISGHATLYWYQQILGQGPKLLIQFQNNGVVDDSQLPKDRFSAERLKGVDSTLKIQPAKLEDSAVYLCASSLDLRNEQFFGPGTRLTVL.

This clone has a single count. The J gene is TRBJ1-2, the V gene TRBV6-1, with 8 positions matching TRBD1. Germline lookup yields CDR1 MNHNS and CDR2 SASEGT. The CDR3 has 16 residues. Losses at the gene ends were 3 bases for V and 4 bases for J; bases not matched to a gene: 10. In DNA, the CDR3 is TGTGCCAGCAGTGACCCCATTGGACAGGGTATCTATGGCTACACCTTC. Amino acid sequence: CASSDPIGQGIYGYTF.

The rearrangement joins TRBV7-5 to TRBJ1-6. TRBV7-5 is assigned pseudogene status. CDR3 size: 18 residues. The CDR3 nucleotides are TGTGCCAGAAGCTTAGCAGTGGAGGGGAGCTCCTATAATTCACCCCTCCACTTT. Its translation is CARSLAVEGSSYNSPLHF.

The chain combines TRBV27 with TRBJ1-5, with TRBD1 as a possible D gene (6 bases). Germline lookup yields CDR1 MNHEY and CDR2 SMNVEV (reference sequence). The V and J ends lost 4 bases and 1 base respectively, with 17 bases between them. This CDR3 contains 17 residues. DNA for the CDR3: TGTGCCAGCAGTTCCCGCAAGGACAGCTCCAGCAATCAGCCCCAGCATTTT. It is translated as CASSSRKDSSSNQPQHF.

The rearrangement uses TRBV5-6 and TRBJ2-5; possible D gene TRBD1, 6 bases. Trimming left V 1 base short and J 1 base short, with 8 bases between. Germline V lookup: CDR1 SGHDT, CDR2 YYEEEE. This CDR3 contains 14 residues. The CDR3 here is CASSLTGRQETQYF. The DNA for the CDR3 is TGTGCCAGCAGCTTGACAGGGCGCCAAGAGACCCAGTACTTC.

This chain connects TRBV18 to TRBJ2-4, with D possibly matching TRBD2 (6 bases). Trimming left V 2 bases short and J 5 bases short, with 19 bases between. This CDR3 is built from 17 residues. Per germline, CDR1 KGHSH and CDR2 LQKENI. The CDR3 sequence: CASSPLRDAGSQNIQYF. The CDR3 DNA reads as TGTGCCAGCTCACCATTGCGGGACGCAGGGAGTCAAAACATTCAGTACTTC.

This clone was seen only a few times. The chain recombines TRBV6-4 with TRBJ2-3; TRBD2 matches 7 bases. Germline V gene lookup returns CDR1 MRHNA and CDR2 SNTAGT. Unmatched junction bases numbered 5, after V lost 8 bases and J lost 0 bases. The CDR3 has 14 residues. The CDR3 reads CASVSGTSTDTQYF. Here the CDR3 DNA reads TGTGCCAGCGTGAGCGGGACTAGCACAGATACGCAGTATTTT.

The rearrangement joins TRBV28 to TRBJ1-1; the D is unclear. Germline CDR1 MDHEN, CDR2 SYDVKM. Trimming removed 5 bases at V and 1 base at J, with 14 bases between. CDR3 size: 15 residues. The CDR3 here is CASSELDQANTEAFF. The CDR3 DNA reads TGTGCCAGCAGTGAACTGGATCAGGCGAACACTGAAGCTTTCTTT.

The chain is built from TRBV5-1 and TRBJ1-1, with 7 bases lining up with TRBD1. The CDR3 consists of 15 residues. With V trimmed by 7 bases and J by 6 bases, 15 bases remained unmatched. Germline assignment: CDR1 SGHRS and CDR2 YFSETQ. CDR3 sequence: CASSKLTGELAEAFF. The CDR3 DNA reads as TGCGCCAGCTCGAAATTAACAGGGGAACTGGCTGAAGCTTTCTTT.

V is TRBV7-3 and J is TRBJ2-2; the match to TRBD1 covers 7 bases. V was pared by 6 bases and J by 5 bases, with 3 bases of the junction left unmatched. This CDR3 spans 13 amino acids. CDR1 SGHTA and CDR2 FQGTGA come from the germline V gene. The CDR3, as DNA: TGTGCCAGCAGTCCACAGGGGACCGGGGAGCTGTTTTTT. Amino acids: CASSPQGTGELFF.

The V call is TRBV6-5, the J call TRBJ1-4, with D possibly matching TRBD1 (5 bases). The V end lost 5 bases, the J end lost 6 bases, and 16 bases lay between the germline ends. This CDR3 contains 15 residues. Per the germline V gene, CDR1 is MNHEY and CDR2 is SVGAGI. CDR3 nucleotides: TGTGCCAGCAGTCGTACCGGGACTCCGGATGAAAAACTGTTTTTT. It yields the protein CASSRTGTPDEKLFF.

The gene calls are TRBV14 and TRBJ1-1; tentative D call: TRBD1 (6 bases). Trimming removed 4 bases at V and 1 base at J, with 22 bases between. This CDR3 spans 18 amino acids. Germline lookup yields CDR1 SGHDN and CDR2 FVKESK. In nucleotides, the CDR3 is TGTGCCAGCAGCCGCCTAGTTTGGGGGGCGGGGGCGAACACTGAAGCTTTCTTT. This codes for CASSRLVWGAGANTEAFF.

This sequence joins TRBV9 and TRBJ2-3, with TRBD2 matching over 10 bases. CDR3 length equals 16 residues. The J segment lost 4 bases and the V segment lost 4 bases, leaving 9 bases of the junction unmatched. Germline V gives CDR1 SGDLS, CDR2 YYNGEE. CDR3 nucleotides: TGTGCCAGCAGCTTTAGCGGGGGGACTTCCGCAGATACGCAGTATTTT. This sequence encodes CASSFSGGTSADTQYF.

CDR3 region: CASSLAGGVSSGNTIYF. The CDR3 region has the DNA TGTGCCAGCAGCTTAGCGGGAGGCGTAAGCTCTGGAAACACCATATATTTT. The genes are TRBV7-8 and TRBJ1-3; D is unresolved. The CDR3 sequence is 17 residues long. The V gene's germline CDR1 is SGHVS and CDR2 FQNEAQ. Trimming took off 0 bases at V and 0 bases at J, with 12 bases between the two ends.

The chain combines TRBV6-6 with TRBJ2-7; D gene unclear. CDR1 and CDR2 from the germline V gene are MNHNY and SVGAGI (reference sequence). The CDR3 covers 12 residues. The ends were cut back, 0 bases at V and 4 bases at J, with 4 bases in the middle. The chain's CDR3 is CASSYSVYEQYF. Here the CDR3 DNA reads TGTGCCAGCAGTTACTCCGTTTACGAGCAGTACTTC.

The chain couples TRBV14 to TRBJ1-1, with D unresolved. Germline CDR1 SGHDN, CDR2 FVKESK. The CDR3 contains 14 residues. V was clipped by 4 bases and J by 4 bases, with 13 bases between them. The CDR3 DNA is TGTGCCAGCAGCCCCCGACGCTCGGGCACTGAAGCTTTCTTT. Translation: CASSPRRSGTEAFF. The variable domain in full, completed from reference TRBV14 and TRBJ1-1, reads EAGVTQFPSHSVIEKGQTVTLRCDPISGHDNLYWYRRVMGKEIKFLLHFVKESKQDESGMPNNRFLAERTGGTYSTLKVQPAELEDSGVYFCASSPRRSGTEAFFGQGTRLTVV.

The chain recombines TRBV6-1 with TRBJ2-3; D remains unclear. This CDR3 has 13 amino acids. V lost 1 base to trimming and J lost 5 bases, with 7 bases between them. Germline CDR1 and CDR2: MNHNS and SASEGT. The CDR3 region is CASSEGRVDTQYF. The CDR3 DNA reads TGTGCCAGCAGTGAAGGTCGAGTAGATACGCAGTATTTT.

The table lists this clone with a few counts. A single base separates this from a much larger clone, so it may be a read error. Different DNA sequences within this sample yield the same CDR3. For the CDR3, the DNA is TGTGCCAGCTCACCGGGACAGCAAGAGACCCAGTACTTC. This gives the protein CASSPGQQETQYF. V gene TRBV18 combines with J gene TRBJ2-5; 7 bases fit TRBD1. The CDR3 has 13 residues. Losses at the gene ends were 3 bases for V and 2 bases for J; bases not matched to a gene: 0. Germline values: CDR1 KGHSH, CDR2 LQKENI.

V is TRBV6-6 and J is TRBJ2-7; 7 bases match TRBD1. The CDR3 is 14 residues long. Looked up from germline, CDR1 is MNHNY and CDR2 is SVGAGI (reference sequence). The ends lost 9 bases at V and 5 bases at J; junction bases unmatched: 13. The CDR3 sequence: CASERQGPGDEQYV. In DNA form, the CDR3 reads TGTGCCAGTGAACGACAGGGTCCAGGTGACGAGCAGTACGTC.

V gene TRBV5-4 combines with J gene TRBJ2-5; TRBD1 aligns across 7 bases. This CDR3 comprises 18 residues. J lost 4 bases, V lost 2 bases, and 17 bases had no gene match. Germline CDR1 SGHNT, CDR2 YYREEE (reference sequence). CDR3 protein: CASSLSSTGIGVLETQYF. Written as DNA, the CDR3 is TGTGCCAGCAGCTTATCTTCGACAGGGATAGGGGTTTTAGAGACCCAGTACTTC.